This record covers a single T cell receptor (beta chain). The target antigen is unknown. The CDR3 has 15 amino acids. The germline V gene encodes CDR1 SGDLS and CDR2 YYNGEE. V lost 3 bases and J lost 2; bases outside the gene matches: 5. These data originate in a study of PD-L1 blockade in urothelial cancer. Study-wide context: Each participant's history included 0 to 3 prior chemotherapy regimens. Blood samples contained a median around 140,000 T cells. General observations from the study: Having blood TCR clonality under the median before treatment predicted better survival.

Specified time point: peripheral blood 6 weeks after treatment start. The protocol was immunoSEQ multiplex PCR, while the TCRdb copy is restricted to in-frame clones and leaves out a portion. Of about 45,000 clones listed, roughly 89% were seen once; the top ten hold less than 9.5%. The material sequenced was PBMCs, taken around atezolizumab (anti-PD-L1) treatment. The source of this sequence is a man between 65 and 85 years old with urothelial cancer. V gene TRBV9 combines with J gene TRBJ1-2; 9 bases are shared with TRBD1. The CDR3 DNA reads TGTGCCAGCAGCGCAAAACAGGGGGCAAACTATGGCTACACCTTC. Encoded protein: CASSAKQGANYGYTF.